This T cell receptor (beta chain) was sequenced during a study of shared clonotypes between healthy human individuals (dated by TCRdb to 2020 to 2021). For context, the study as a whole: A few men and two women, aged 18 to 49 years, made up the cohort. To estimate repertoire size and how much clonotype sharing occurs between individuals, the study deeply sequenced the blood TCR repertoires of several healthy adults. To increase sequencing depth and limit assay-specific biases, different laboratories used diverse techniques to prepare libraries and sequence TCR repertoires. Between about 0.9 and 8.9 billion PBMCs per donor were obtained by leukapheresis. Study-wide conclusions, independent of this receptor: Sampling was restricted to blood, and TCR repertoires in tissue are likely to differ from TCR repertoires in blood. Pairwise subsampling indicated that sequencing depth was expected to affect the degree of clonotype sharing among donors. Because the study included a small number of donors, the genetic and exposure-history diversity represented was limited.

Notes on this clone: Its binding antigen is unknown. Within one base of it there is no much larger clone, and no base qualities were kept.

Using the deep immunoSEQ assay, TCR CDR3 regions were amplified from genomic DNA by multiplex PCR. Genomic DNA extracted from each cell subset was distributed evenly over all wells of several immunoSEQ 96-well plates, and each plate served as one replicate. Each replicate PCR for unsorted PBMC received roughly 300 ng genomic DNA, equal to 25,000 to 30,000 T cell genomes. Ten immunoSEQ deep assay plates were used to sequence the unsorted PBMC genomic DNA. Purified libraries were quantified with a Qubit 3.0 fluorometer, sized on a Bioanalyzer 2100, and re-quantified with the KAPA Library Quantification kit. Every immunoSEQ 96-well plate was sequenced on a dedicated single-read 150-cycle Illumina NextSeq 550 flow cell. The source study handled its data this way. Because the immunoSEQ output included only junctional sequences and no quality scores, the filtering could not be the same as the filtering used for full-length reads. To assign V/J genes and CDR3, sequences were annotated using PyIR, a Python wrapper for IgBLAST v1.9, with IMGT germline references. Reads with weak V/J assignments (E-value above 1e-6), missing CDR3, stop codons, out-of-frame junctions, or ambiguous translated residues were removed. V3J clonotypes were defined as sequences sharing the same inferred V gene, J gene, and CDR3 amino acid sequence. Percentage overlap between repertoires was computed as shared unique clonotypes divided by the size of the smaller repertoire. Richness of each repertoire was evaluated using RTK rarefaction, the Chao1 estimator, and Recon v2.1 estimates of unobserved clonotypes. Drawn from immuneACCESS, this table holds only the in-frame rearrangements with V and J called that TCRdb kept. Clones are partly lost; checked studies trace under half to an unresolved V gene and leave the rest unexplained. The D gene and trimming were derived from the DNA, and the V and J assignments and clone size from that table. Present in this sample are about 480,000 clones, 75% to 80% of which were seen just once. Approximately 12% of the sample goes to the ten largest clones.

The donors were healthy, HIV-negative adults who had no recently reported acute infections or vaccinations. Every donor was a Caucasian adult residing in Nashville, Tennessee, USA. In the unsorted samples, around 81 million PBMCs were counted, and genomic DNA was extracted using the QIAamp DNA Blood Mini kit. Blood was collected by leukapheresis, and PBMCs were isolated by Ficoll-Histopaque density gradient centrifugation and then cryopreserved in liquid nitrogen vapor phase. As encoded in the germline V gene (reference sequence), CDR1 is LNHNV while CDR2 is YYDKDF. Measured from the cysteine to the phenylalanine, the CDR3 is 15 residues long. Here the CDR3 DNA is all that survives: 45 bases in frame from base 1. Germline trimming amounts to 10 bases on V and 6 bases on J, with 13 as the count of junction bases outside the gene matches.

Sequencing was done on a sample of PBMCs. The rearranged segments are TRBV15 and TRBJ2-2; 8 of the junction bases match TRBD2. This TCR came from a woman aged 40 to 50 in good health. Some clones in this sample may be carry-over from other donors' samples. This receptor has the CDR3 CAILTERENSGELFF. The DNA sequence is TGTGCCATCCTAACCGAGCGGGAGAATTCCGGGGAGCTGTTTTTT.